This T cell receptor beta chain originates from a study of T cell changes during pregnancy in multiple sclerosis. Profiling relied on immunoSEQ multiplex PCR, and the TCRdb table lists in-frame clones only, not all of them. The sample records about 47,000 clones, 85% to 90% being singletons. V shed 6 bases, J shed 7 bases, and the junction held 9 bases outside the gene matches. The CDR3 runs 16 residues. The V gene's germline CDR1 is SNHLY and CDR2 FYNNEI. This TCR derives from a female donor with multiple sclerosis, enrolled in a pregnancy study. Here the sequenced sample was CD8+ T cells from peripheral blood mononuclear cells, taken in the second trimester of pregnancy. This chain joins TRBV2 and TRBJ1-4; 12 nucleotides match TRBD1. CDR3 bases: TGTGCCAGCAGCCGGGGACAGGGGGCGCTATTTGAAAAACTGTTTTTT. Translated, it gives CASSRGQGALFEKLFF.